This is a list of T cell receptor beta chains from one sample in a study of blood T cell repertoires in COVID-19. Profiling relied on immunoSEQ multiplex PCR, and the TCRdb table lists in-frame clones only, not all of them. The table has 65,000 to 90,000 clones, 82% seen once. Sequencing was carried out using peripheral blood. The receptors shown here come from a man in his 60s with acute or convalescent COVID-19. Each CDR3 is given with its conserved first and last residue. The D gene is left open where the match is weak. The size entry is marked missing in some rows and otherwise reads once, few, many or a size class.

>TRBV7-3|TRBJ2-7|TRBD2|NA
CASSLWWEGEQYF
TGTGCCAGCAGCTTATGGTGGGAGGGCGAGCAGTACTTC
>TRBV19|TRBJ1-1|TRBD1|few
CASSIKGAMNTEAFF
TGTGCCAGTAGTATAAAGGGGGCTATGAACACTGAAGCTTTCTTT
>TRBV7-8|TRBJ2-3|NA|NA
CASSRDYQDTQYF
TGTGCCAGCAGCCGAGACTACCAAGATACGCAGTATTTT
>TRBV6-2/TRBV6-3|TRBJ2-3|TRBD2|NA
CASSSFRTSGNTDTQYF
TGTGCCAGCAGTTCCTTCCGGACTAGCGGGAATACAGATACGCAGTATTTT
>TRBV7-2|TRBJ1-3|NA|once
CASSLSGARTIYF
TGTGCCAGCAGCTTGAGTGGGGCGCGGACCATATATTTT
>TRBV27|TRBJ1-4|NA|NA
CASSFGAVEKLFF
TGTGCCAGCAGTTTCGGTGCTGTTGAAAAACTGTTTTTT
>TRBV28|TRBJ2-3|NA|NA
CASITRRGGSTDTQYF
TGTGCCAGCATCACTCGGCGGGGTGGTAGCACAGATACGCAGTATTTT
>TRBV19|TRBJ1-6|NA|NA
CASRGDGGSPLHF
TGTGCCTCACGGGGTGACGGAGGCTCACCCCTCCACTTT
>TRBV5-1|TRBJ1-3|NA|NA
CASSFWSGGNTIYF
TGCGCCAGCAGCTTTTGGTCAGGGGGAAACACCATATATTTT
>TRBV10-3|TRBJ2-5|NA|once
CAISDDRNGVTQYF
TGTGCCATCAGTGACGACAGGAATGGGGTGACCCAGTACTTC
>TRBV28|TRBJ1-5|NA|NA
CASSLRQGNQPQHF
TGTGCCAGCAGTCTACGACAGGGCAATCAGCCCCAGCATTTT
>TRBV12-5|TRBJ2-3|NA|NA
CASGLGGADTQYF
TGTGCTAGTGGTCTAGGGGGGGCAGATACGCAGTATTTT
>TRBV9|TRBJ2-1|TRBD2|NA
CASSVVAGGNEQFF
TGTGCCAGCAGCGTAGTAGCGGGAGGGAATGAGCAGTTCTTC
>TRBV6-5|TRBJ2-7|NA|few
CASSYSGQVYEQYF
TGTGCCAGCAGTTACTCGGGGCAAGTCTACGAGCAGTACTTC
>TRBV6-6|TRBJ1-6|TRBD1|NA
CASSTATGGHSPLHF
TGTGCCAGCAGTACCGCGACAGGGGGCCATTCACCCCTCCACTTT
>TRBV6-2/TRBV6-3|TRBJ2-2|TRBD1|NA
CASSYSSLRDRVNTGELFF
TGTGCCAGCAGTTACTCGTCCCTCCGGGACAGGGTGAACACCGGGGAGCTGTTTTTT
>TRBV20-1|TRBJ1-1|NA|few
CSAIIETEAFF
TGCAGTGCTATTATAGAGACTGAAGCTTTCTTT
>TRBV7-2|TRBJ2-1|NA|few
CASSLARVSHDEQFF
TGTGCCAGCAGCTTAGCGCGGGTTAGTCACGATGAGCAGTTCTTC
>TRBV19|TRBJ2-2|NA|NA
CASRRQENTGELFF
TGTGCCAGCAGGAGACAGGAGAACACCGGGGAGCTGTTTTTT
>TRBV27|TRBJ1-1|NA|once
CASSMGGTEAFF
TGTGCCAGCAGTATGGGAGGTACTGAAGCTTTCTTT
>TRBV6-5|TRBJ1-2|NA|NA
CATGGVWGYTF
TGTGCAACCGGAGGGGTTTGGGGCTACACCTTC
>TRBV3-1/TRBV3-2|TRBJ1-4|NA|NA
CASSSNRAWSEKLFF
TGTGCCAGCAGCTCAAACAGGGCGTGGAGTGAAAAACTGTTTTTT
>TRBV30|TRBJ2-3|NA|NA
CAWSLSTDTQYF
TGTGCCTGGAGTCTCAGCACAGATACGCAGTATTTT
>TRBV24-1|TRBJ2-7|NA|NA
CATSDGDIISDEQYF
TGTGCCACCAGTGACGGGGACATAATCTCGGACGAGCAGTACTTC
>TRBV4-2|TRBJ1-3|TRBD1|NA
CASSQEGTGGATGNTIYF
TGTGCCAGCAGCCAAGAAGGGACAGGGGGCGCAACTGGAAACACCATATATTTT
>TRBV12-3/TRBV12-4|TRBJ1-1|NA|NA
CASSRNLDTEAFF
TGTGCCAGCAGCCGCAACCTAGACACTGAAGCTTTCTTT
>TRBV7-9|TRBJ1-4|NA|once
CASSAGGSNEKLFF
TGTGCCAGCAGCGCGGGAGGGAGCAATGAAAAACTGTTTTTT
>TRBV4-2|TRBJ2-7|NA|NA
CASSRTRRSEQYF
TGTGCCAGCAGCCGTACAAGACGGAGCGAGCAGTACTTC
>TRBV3-1/TRBV3-2|TRBJ2-1|NA|once
CASSPGTSDNEQFF
TGTGCCAGCAGCCCCGGGACTTCTGACAATGAGCAGTTCTTC
>TRBV6-5|TRBJ2-3|TRBD2|NA
CASKPSGINTQYF
TGTGCCAGCAAGCCTAGCGGGATTAACACGCAGTATTTT
>TRBV5-5|TRBJ2-6|NA|NA
CASSLEGAGANVLTF
TGTGCCAGCAGCTTGGAGGGAGCTGGGGCCAACGTCCTGACTTTC
>TRBV6-5|TRBJ1-2|TRBD1|once
CASTETGNGYTF
TGTGCCAGCACCGAGACAGGGAATGGCTACACCTTC
>TRBV7-9|TRBJ1-1|TRBD1|NA
CASSEGTGPRNTEAFF
TGTGCCAGCAGCGAGGGGACAGGGCCTCGAAACACTGAAGCTTTCTTT
>TRBV28|TRBJ1-1|NA|NA
CASSSLPRMNTEAFF
TGTGCCAGCAGTTCCCTGCCGCGAATGAACACTGAAGCTTTCTTT
>TRBV27|TRBJ2-7|NA|NA
CASRTLIRAGTYEQYF
TGTGCCAGCAGGACCCTAATACGGGCGGGAACCTACGAGCAGTACTTC
>TRBV20-1|TRBJ2-7|NA|NA
CSASQLVNYEQYF
TGCAGTGCTAGTCAGTTGGTTAACTACGAGCAGTACTTC
>TRBV21-1|TRBJ1-5|NA|NA
CASTPRPGNQPQHF
TGTGCCAGCACCCCAAGGCCAGGGAATCAGCCCCAGCATTTT
>TRBV28|TRBJ1-5|TRBD1|NA
CASSQGDQPQHF
TGTGCCAGCAGTCAGGGGGATCAGCCCCAGCATTTT
>TRBV28|TRBJ1-2|NA|NA
CASTGLGYGYTF
TGTGCCAGTACAGGCCTGGGCTATGGCTACACCTTC
>TRBV27|TRBJ2-4|NA|NA
CASSLQIRSIQYF
TGTGCCAGCAGTTTACAGATAAGAAGCATTCAGTACTTC
>TRBV5-5|TRBJ2-7|NA|NA
CASSSNTDAPQYF
TGTGCCAGCAGCTCCAACACCGATGCCCCGCAGTACTTC
>TRBV4-2|TRBJ2-2|NA|NA
CASSQGRGTTGELFF
TGTGCCAGCAGCCAAGGTCGAGGGACTACCGGGGAGCTGTTTTTT
>TRBV19|TRBJ2-2|TRBD2|NA
CASSIAPSGNVGLFF
TGTGCCAGTAGTATAGCCCCTAGCGGAAACGTGGGGCTGTTTTTT
>TRBV2|TRBJ2-1|TRBD2|NA
CASRSGTSTQEQFF
TGTGCCAGCAGGAGCGGGACTTCCACTCAGGAGCAGTTCTTC
>TRBV9|TRBJ2-1|TRBD2|NA
CASSVVREGLYNEQFF
TGTGCCAGCAGCGTAGTGCGGGAGGGCCTCTACAATGAGCAGTTCTTC
>TRBV27|TRBJ1-5|NA|NA
CASSSTREGNQPQHF
TGTGCCAGCAGTTCTACCCGGGAAGGCAATCAGCCCCAGCATTTT
>TRBV5-1|TRBJ2-5|TRBD1|NA
CASSMGQGKETQYF
TGCGCCAGCAGCATGGGACAGGGAAAAGAGACCCAGTACTTC
>TRBV5-5|TRBJ2-7|TRBD1|NA
CASSFSGQVSYEQYF
TGTGCCAGCAGTTTCTCGGGACAGGTTTCCTACGAGCAGTACTTC
>TRBV6-5|TRBJ2-1|NA|NA
CASSYSVGGVYNEQFF
TGTGCCAGCAGTTACTCGGTGGGCGGGGTCTACAATGAGCAGTTCTTC
>TRBV3-1/TRBV3-2|TRBJ1-5|NA|NA
CASSSRSSNQPQHF
TGTGCCAGCAGCTCTCGGAGTAGCAATCAGCCCCAGCATTTT
>TRBV9|TRBJ1-6|TRBD1|NA
CASSARMGQGVSPLHF
TGTGCCAGCAGCGCTAGGATGGGACAGGGAGTGTCACCCCTCCACTTT
>TRBV6-5|TRBJ1-1|TRBD1|once
CASSLTGGTEAFF
TGTGCCAGCAGCCTGACAGGGGGCACTGAAGCTTTCTTT
>TRBV11-1|TRBJ2-4|TRBD2|NA
CASSQPLAGKNIQYF
TGTGCCAGCAGCCAACCATTAGCGGGGAAAAACATTCAGTACTTC
>TRBV7-2|TRBJ2-3|NA|NA
CASSGPRDTQYF
TGTGCCAGCAGCGGTCCCAGGGATACGCAGTATTTT
>TRBV6-6|TRBJ2-2|TRBD2|NA
CASSRGLAGGTGELFF
TGTGCCAGCAGTCGAGGACTAGCGGGAGGCACCGGGGAGCTGTTTTTT